A single sample gave rise to the 30 T cell receptor beta chains below, sequenced in a study of cytomegalovirus exposure and HLA in healthy donors. With 60 Vbeta and 13 Jbeta primers, the PCR was carried out. Here immunoSEQ multiplex PCR was the method, and the copy in TCRdb shows in-frame clones only, minus some. The sample carries some 170,000 clones, roughly 9.4% recorded once. Sequencing was done on a sample of PBMCs. The receptors were sampled from a woman aged 30 to 39 in good health and CMV-seropositive.

This clone was counted only a few times. The V and J genes are TRBV6-5 and TRBJ1-5; D may be TRBD1 (5 bases). Germline lookup yields CDR1 MNHEY and CDR2 SVGAGI. Trimming took off 5 bases at V and 5 bases at J, with 13 bases between the two ends. The CDR3 is 14 amino acids. This chain's CDR3 is CASSPTGPHQPQHF. The CDR3 nucleotides read TGTGCCAGCAGTCCCACAGGACCCCATCAGCCCCAGCATTTT.

The sample holds a few counts of this clone. The chain has TRBV27 and TRBJ1-2; D not certain. V was clipped by 2 bases and J by 3 bases, with 10 bases between them. The germline V gene encodes CDR1 MNHEY and CDR2 SMNVEV (reference sequence). The CDR3 runs 14 residues. CDR3: CASSLPQAYYGYTF. CDR3 DNA sequence: TGTGCCAGCAGTTTACCTCAGGCTTACTATGGCTACACCTTC.

This clone was counted between two and nine times. The gene calls are TRBV29-1 and TRBJ1-2; 8 bases line up with TRBD1. Germline CDR1 reads SQVTM; CDR2 reads ANQGSEA. Trimming at V came to 6 bases and at J to 13 bases, leaving 13 bases not matched to a gene. This CDR3 spans 12 amino acids. CDR3 in DNA: TGCAGCGTCAACGGACAGGGCTCCCCTCTCACCTTC. The encoded protein is CSVNGQGSPLTF.

The CDR3 nucleotides read TGCGCCAGCAGTGATAGGGGGGGGGTGGTCTACGAGCAGTACTTC. Amino acid sequence: CASSDRGGVVYEQYF. V and J are TRBV10-2 and TRBJ2-7; a weak D match, TRBD2 (7 bases). In germline, CDR1 is WSHSY, CDR2 SAAADI. This CDR3 is built from 15 residues. V shed 3 bases and J shed 3 bases, with 15 bases lying between them.

The chain couples TRBV27 to TRBJ1-1, with TRBD1 matching over 7 bases. Germline assignment: CDR1 MNHEY and CDR2 SMNVEV (reference sequence). With V trimmed by 2 bases and J by 0 bases, 3 bases remained unmatched. The CDR3 has 15 amino acids. CDR3 coding DNA: TGTGCCAGCAGTTTAAAGAGGGGGCTGAACACTGAAGCTTTCTTT. It translates to CASSLKRGLNTEAFF.

The genes are TRBV5-1 and TRBJ2-7; D may be TRBD1 (7 bases). The V gene lost 4 bases and the J gene lost 2 bases, with 25 bases spanning the gap. CDR1 and CDR2 (germline): SGHRS, YFSETQ. CDR3 size: 18 residues. CDR3 amino acids: CASSLGPRSGGKAYEQYF. CDR3 sequence (DNA): TGCGCCAGCAGCCTTGGACCCAGATCAGGGGGGAAAGCCTACGAGCAGTACTTC.

This clone was detected only a few times. V and J are TRBV5-1 and TRBJ1-4, with D tentatively TRBD1 (5 bases). Germline V gene sequence: CDR1 SGHRS, CDR2 YFSETQ. The CDR3 covers 18 residues. The V end lost 0 bases, the J end lost 1 base, and 16 bases lay between the germline ends. For the CDR3, the DNA is TGCGCCAGCAGCTTGGCTCAGGGCGCCCCTCGAACTAATGAAAAACTGTTTTTT. Its protein is CASSLAQGAPRTNEKLFF.

V and J are TRBV30 and TRBJ2-2; 9 nucleotides agree with TRBD1. The CDR3 is 14 residues long. Germline V gene sequence: CDR1 GTSNPN, CDR2 SVGIG (reference sequence). V was clipped by 2 bases and J by 7 bases; unmatched bases: 5. The CDR3 coding sequence is TGTGCCTGGAGTAGGGACAGGGTCGACGGGGAGCTGTTTTTT. The encoded protein is CAWSRDRVDGELFF.

This clone has more than one count but fewer than ten. The chain links TRBV27 to TRBJ1-3; D might be TRBD1 (5 bases). The CDR3 has 14 residues. Germline CDR1 MNHEY, CDR2 SMNVEV (reference sequence). The ends were cut back, 6 bases at V and 0 bases at J, with 9 bases in the middle. As DNA, the CDR3 is TGTGCCAGCAGCAACAGGCCCTCTGGAAACACCATATATTTT. Translating gives CASSNRPSGNTIYF.

This clone was observed a few times. The chain employs TRBV13 and TRBJ2-7; maybe TRBD1 (6 bases). The CDR3 is made up of 15 amino acids. V was cut by 6 bases and J by 2 bases, with 17 bases left in between. Germline loops: CDR1 PRHDT, CDR2 FYEKMQ (reference sequence). CDR3 DNA sequence: TGTGCCAGCAGTTTGGACAGACGGCCAGCCTACGAGCAGTACTTC. It is translated as CASSLDRRPAYEQYF.

This clone was counted a few times. V gene TRBV7-2 combines with J gene TRBJ2-1; TRBD2 aligns across 10 bases. The CDR3 loop spans 16 amino acids. Losses at the gene ends were 3 bases for V and 4 bases for J; bases not matched to a gene: 6. Germline V CDR1 and CDR2: SGHTA, FQGNSA. As DNA, the CDR3 is TGTGCCAGCAGCTTCCCGGAACTAGCGGGATACAATGAGCAGTTCTTC. Its translation is CASSFPELAGYNEQFF.

CDR3 protein: CASSGGQGFYEQYF. The CDR3 DNA is TGTGCCAGCAGCGGGGGACAGGGCTTCTACGAGCAGTACTTC. This chain joins TRBV9 and TRBJ2-7, with TRBD1 matching over 9 bases. CDR1 and CDR2 (germline): SGDLS, YYNGEE. V dropped 3 bases and J dropped 3; count of bases not matched to a gene: 4. The CDR3 covers 14 residues.

The chain uses TRBV9 and TRBJ2-2, with D possibly being TRBD1 (5 bases). V dropped 6 bases and J dropped 1 base, with 13 bases sitting between them. Germline V gives CDR1 SGDLS, CDR2 YYNGEE. CDR3 size: 15 residues. CDR3 nucleotide sequence: TGTGCCAGCACCGGCATGACAGAGAACACCGGGGAGCTGTTTTTT. It encodes CASTGMTENTGELFF.

A few counts support this clone. The J gene is TRBJ1-4, the V gene TRBV2; TRBD1 is a possible D gene (6 bases). Germline V gives CDR1 SNHLY, CDR2 FYNNEI. The V end was cut by 3 bases, the J end by 10 bases, with 18 bases between. This CDR3 contains 15 residues. CDR3 loop: CASSESGASMGKLFF. The CDR3, as DNA: TGTGCCAGCAGTGAGTCAGGGGCCAGCATGGGAAAACTGTTTTTT.

This clone showed up just a few times. The chain joins TRBV7-2 to TRBJ2-4; D may be TRBD2 (6 bases). The CDR3 extends over 13 amino acids. Per the germline V gene, CDR1 is SGHTA and CDR2 is FQGNSA. The V gene lost 1 base and the J gene lost 15 bases, with 16 bases spanning the gap. CDR3 coding DNA: TGTGCCAGCAGCTTAGGGGGGGACCCCTTCCCGTACTTC. Amino acid sequence: CASSLGGDPFPYF.

A few counts support this clone. The chain combines TRBV2 with TRBJ1-1; 7 nucleotides line up with TRBD1. V was pared by 1 base and J by 6 bases, with 5 bases of the junction left unmatched. Germline CDR1 SNHLY, CDR2 FYNNEI. This CDR3 contains 14 residues. The CDR3, as DNA: TGTGCCAGCAGTGAAGTTAGGGGGCGTTCTGAAGCTTTCTTT. Amino acid sequence: CASSEVRGRSEAFF.

The V and J genes are TRBV7-9 and TRBJ1-2, with 7 bases matching TRBD1. Losses at the gene ends were 3 bases for V and 4 bases for J; bases not matched to a gene: 17. Germline assignment: CDR1 SEHNR and CDR2 FQNEAQ (reference sequence). This CDR3 has 18 residues. The CDR3 loop reads CASSFFPYRGPASYGYTF. Written as DNA, the CDR3 is TGTGCCAGCAGCTTTTTTCCTTACAGGGGTCCCGCTAGCTATGGCTACACCTTC.

This clone showed up just a few times. V gene TRBV5-4 combines with J gene TRBJ1-4, with TRBD1 identical over 7 bases. The CDR3 is 16 residues long. Germline CDR1 is SGHNT and CDR2 is YYREEE (reference sequence). The ends lost 2 bases at V and 3 bases at J; junction bases unmatched: 7. The CDR3 DNA reads TGTGCCAGCAGCTTTGACAGGGCCATGGCTAATGAAAAACTGTTTTTT. It yields the protein CASSFDRAMANEKLFF.

This clone was seen more than once but under ten times. The chain combines TRBV30 with TRBJ2-7; D ambiguous. This CDR3 has 13 residues. The V end lost 4 bases, the J end lost 0 bases, and 10 bases lay between the germline ends. CDR1 is GTSNPN, CDR2 SVGIG, per germline (reference sequence). CDR3 loop: CAWTPKSSYEQYF. DNA of the CDR3: TGTGCCTGGACCCCGAAGAGCTCCTACGAGCAGTACTTC.

This clone has just a few counts. The gene calls are TRBV5-1 and TRBJ1-1, with D possibly matching TRBD1 (6 bases). The CDR3 extends over 14 amino acids. V shed 2 bases and J shed 8 bases, with 16 bases lying between them. Germline V gives CDR1 SGHRS, CDR2 YFSETQ. The CDR3 DNA reads TGCGCCAGCAGCTTTGCGTCAACAGGGATCGAAGCTTTCTTT. Protein: CASSFASTGIEAFF.

As regards this clone: One end of the junction fails to match germline, which may point to a read error. This chain joins TRBV5-6 and TRBJ2-5, with 11 bases aligning to TRBD2. There are 16 residues in the CDR3. Per the germline V gene, CDR1 is SGHDT and CDR2 is YYEEEE. The CDR3 DNA reads as TGTGCCGGCAGCTCCTTGACTAGCGGGACTTACGGGACCCAGTACTTC. Translated, it gives CAGSSLTSGTYGTQYF.

This clone appeared a few times. The V call is TRBV4-1, the J call TRBJ2-7; TRBD1 matches 9 bases. Germline V gives CDR1 MGHRA, CDR2 YSYEKL. J was trimmed by 5 bases and V by 4 bases; bases with no gene match: 3. This CDR3 comprises 13 residues. The CDR3 here is CASSPGQGNEQYF. The CDR3 nucleotides are TGCGCCAGCAGCCCCGGACAGGGGAACGAGCAGTACTTC.

The chain is built from TRBV9 and TRBJ2-5; maybe TRBD2 (6 bases). The CDR3 contains 15 residues. The V and J ends lost 0 bases and 7 bases respectively, with 16 bases between them. Germline V CDR1 and CDR2: SGDLS, YYNGEE. This CDR3 is CASSVDPGTGGTQYF. The CDR3 region has the DNA TGTGCCAGCAGCGTAGATCCCGGGACTGGGGGGACCCAGTACTTC.

This chain uses TRBV5-1 with TRBJ2-5, with D possibly TRBD2 on 6 matching bases. Looked up from germline, CDR1 is SGHRS and CDR2 is YFSETQ. The CDR3 runs 14 residues. V was shortened by 1 base and J by 5 bases, with 12 bases between the two germline ends. The CDR3 spells CASSLRSAGETQYF. Written as DNA, the CDR3 is TGCGCCAGCAGCTTGCGGTCCGCGGGGGAGACCCAGTACTTC.

The V call is TRBV20-1, the J call TRBJ2-5; perhaps TRBD2 as D (5 bases). Between the trimmed V and J ends, which lost 8 bases and 5 bases, there was a span of 12 bases. The germline gives CDR1 DFQATT, CDR2 SNEGSKA (reference sequence). This CDR3 spans 11 amino acids. In DNA, the CDR3 is TGCAGTTTGACTATGAGGGAGACCCAGTACTTC. Translation gives CSLTMRETQYF.

This clone was observed a handful of times. The chain recombines TRBV27 with TRBJ2-2; the D gene is possibly TRBD2 (6 bases). V lost 0 bases, J lost 6 bases, and 8 bases lay in between. Looked up from germline, CDR1 is MNHEY and CDR2 is SMNVEV (reference sequence). The CDR3 is 14 amino acids. CDR3 sequence: CASSLSRLAGELFF. The CDR3 nucleotides are TGTGCCAGCAGTTTATCCCGACTAGCCGGGGAGCTGTTTTTT.

V and J are TRBV5-6 and TRBJ2-3, with D unclear. Germline loops: CDR1 SGHDT, CDR2 YYEEEE. V dropped 0 bases and J dropped 7 bases, with 12 bases sitting between them. This CDR3 is 14 amino acids long. The CDR3 DNA is TGTGCCAGCAGCTTGGCCCGAGTTACTTATACGCAGTATTTT. This translates into CASSLARVTYTQYF.

The genes are TRBV27 and TRBJ2-7; possible D gene TRBD1, 5 bases. V was cut by 7 bases and J by 0 bases, with 13 bases left in between. The germline V gene encodes CDR1 MNHEY and CDR2 SMNVEV (reference sequence). The CDR3 is 14 residues long. The CDR3 protein is CASKGVVSSYEQYF. CDR3 DNA sequence: TGTGCCAGCAAAGGGGTCGTCAGCTCCTACGAGCAGTACTTC.

The chain links TRBV9 to TRBJ2-5, with D perhaps matching TRBD2 (8 bases). With 3 bases removed from V and 5 bases from J, the gap between germline ends came to 17 bases. Germline assignment: CDR1 SGDLS and CDR2 YYNGEE. The CDR3 extends over 15 amino acids. CDR3 amino acids: CASSAGGTDLETQYF. DNA of the CDR3: TGTGCCAGCAGCGCGGGGGGGACAGATCTGGAGACCCAGTACTTC.

This chain connects TRBV4-1 to TRBJ1-1, with D hard to call. The CDR3 sequence is 17 residues long. V lost 4 bases and J 1 base, leaving 19 bases between the germline ends. In germline, CDR1 is MGHRA, CDR2 YSYEKL. The CDR3 loop reads CASSPLSTAPWNTEAFF. The CDR3 DNA reads as TGCGCCAGCAGCCCTCTATCAACAGCCCCGTGGAACACTGAAGCTTTCTTT.